The sequence of this T cell receptor (beta chain) was determined in a study of T cell responses to AZD1222 COVID-19 vaccine. Trimming removed 5 bases from V and 5 bases from J, with 18 bases in between. Germline V gene sequence: CDR1 LNHDA, CDR2 SQIVND (reference sequence). The CDR3 spans 16 residues. Broader study findings: Across the whole spike, CD4 TCRs peaked at regions 160-218 and 743-854. It should be noted that donors were predominantly white British and more often female, and clonal diversity was possibly underestimated. Spike-specific TCRs gained breadth and depth after people received two AZD1222 doses.

It was second doses at about 4 or about 12 weeks that were pooled. This clone was recorded once. The target antigen is unknown. TCRdb's table, derived via immunoSEQ multiplex PCR, lists solely in-frame clones and lacks some. The data hold about 54,000 clones, with 86% observed a single time. The specimen comprised peripheral blood, sampled 28 days after the second AZD1222 dose. The TCR was taken from an adult who received the AZD1222 COVID-19 vaccine. This chain joins TRBV19 and TRBJ1-4; D not certain. The CDR3 region has the DNA TGTGCCAGTAGTCCCCACACGGCGGGGAGGAATGAAAAACTGTTTTTT. The encoded protein is CASSPHTAGRNEKLFF.